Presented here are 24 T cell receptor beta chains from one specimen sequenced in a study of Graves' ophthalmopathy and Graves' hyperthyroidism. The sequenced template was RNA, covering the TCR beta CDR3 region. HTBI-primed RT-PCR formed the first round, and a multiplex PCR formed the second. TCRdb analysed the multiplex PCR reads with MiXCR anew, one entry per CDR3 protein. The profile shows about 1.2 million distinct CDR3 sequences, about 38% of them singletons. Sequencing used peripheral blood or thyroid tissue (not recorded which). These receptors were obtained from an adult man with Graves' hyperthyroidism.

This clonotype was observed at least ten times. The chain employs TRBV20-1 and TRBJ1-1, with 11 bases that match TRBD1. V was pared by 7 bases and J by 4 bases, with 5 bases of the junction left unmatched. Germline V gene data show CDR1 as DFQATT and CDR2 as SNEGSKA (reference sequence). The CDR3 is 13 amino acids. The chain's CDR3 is CSVGQGAGTEAFF. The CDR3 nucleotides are TGCAGTGTAGGACAGGGGGCGGGCACTGAAGCTTTCTTT.

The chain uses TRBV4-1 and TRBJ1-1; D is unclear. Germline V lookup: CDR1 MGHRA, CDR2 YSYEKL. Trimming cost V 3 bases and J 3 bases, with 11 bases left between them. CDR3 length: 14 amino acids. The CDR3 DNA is TGCGCCAGCAGCCAGGCCCCCGTGGACACTGAAGCTTTCTTT. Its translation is CASSQAPVDTEAFF.

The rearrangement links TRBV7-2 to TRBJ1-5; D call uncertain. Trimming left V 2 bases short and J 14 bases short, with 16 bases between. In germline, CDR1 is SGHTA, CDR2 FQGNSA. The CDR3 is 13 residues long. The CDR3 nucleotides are TGTGCCAGCAGCTTATCCAGATGGGCACACGAGCATTTT. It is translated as CASSLSRWAHEHF.

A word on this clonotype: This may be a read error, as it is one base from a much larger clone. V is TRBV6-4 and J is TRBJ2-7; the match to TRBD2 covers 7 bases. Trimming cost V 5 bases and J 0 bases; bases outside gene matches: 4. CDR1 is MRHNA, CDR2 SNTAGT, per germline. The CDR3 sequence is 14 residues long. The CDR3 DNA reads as TGTGCCAGCAGTTACGGGGGGTTCTCCTACGAGCAGTACTTC. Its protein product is CASSYGGFSYEQYF.

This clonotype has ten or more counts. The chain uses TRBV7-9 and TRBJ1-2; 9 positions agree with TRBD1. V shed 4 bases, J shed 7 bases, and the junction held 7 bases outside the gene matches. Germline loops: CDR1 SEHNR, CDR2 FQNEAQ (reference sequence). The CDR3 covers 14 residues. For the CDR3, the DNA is TGTGCCAGCAGCTACTCTGGGACAGGGATTGGCTACACCTTC. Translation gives CASSYSGTGIGYTF.

CDR3 protein: CSATYTGQEFGNQPQHF. Written as DNA, the CDR3 is TGCAGTGCTACGTATACGGGACAGGAATTTGGCAATCAGCCCCAGCATTTT. This rearrangement joins TRBV20-1 to TRBJ1-5, with TRBD1 matching over 8 bases. From germline, CDR1 is DFQATT and CDR2 SNEGSKA (reference sequence). Unmatched junction bases numbered 13, after V lost 4 bases and J lost 2 bases. The CDR3 runs 17 residues.

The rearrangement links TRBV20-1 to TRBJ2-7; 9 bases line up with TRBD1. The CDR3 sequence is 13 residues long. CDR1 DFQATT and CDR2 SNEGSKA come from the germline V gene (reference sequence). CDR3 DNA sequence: TGCAGATCCCTACAGGGGGCTGGTTACGAGCAGTACTTC. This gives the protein CRSLQGAGYEQYF.

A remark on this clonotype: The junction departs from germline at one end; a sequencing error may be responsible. The CDR3 reads CASSLLDISNQPQHF. As DNA, the CDR3 is TGTGCCAGCAGTTTATTGGACATCAGCAATCAGCCCCAGCATTTT. This chain joins TRBV10-2 and TRBJ1-5, with D perhaps matching TRBD1 (5 bases). Germline V CDR1 and CDR2: WSHSY, SAAADI. The CDR3 runs to 15 residues.

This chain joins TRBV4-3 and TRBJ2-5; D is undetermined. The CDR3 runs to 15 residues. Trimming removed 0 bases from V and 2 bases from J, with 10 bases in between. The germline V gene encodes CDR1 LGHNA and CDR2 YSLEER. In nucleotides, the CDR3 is TGCGCCAGCAGCCAAGAATTGGGCCCTCAAGAGACCCAGTACTTC. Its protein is CASSQELGPQETQYF.

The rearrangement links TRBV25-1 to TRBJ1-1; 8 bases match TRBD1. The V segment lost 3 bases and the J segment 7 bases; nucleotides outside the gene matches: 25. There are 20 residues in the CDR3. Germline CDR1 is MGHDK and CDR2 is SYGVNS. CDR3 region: CASSDSGGSFNTGTEVEAFF. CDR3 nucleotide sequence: TGTGCCAGCAGTGACTCAGGGGGCTCATTTAACACCGGGACTGAAGTTGAAGCTTTCTTT.

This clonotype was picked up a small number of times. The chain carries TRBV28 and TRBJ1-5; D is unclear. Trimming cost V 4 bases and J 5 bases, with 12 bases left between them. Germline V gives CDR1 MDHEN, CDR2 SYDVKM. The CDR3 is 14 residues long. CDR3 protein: CASSYRARDQPQHF. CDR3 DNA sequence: TGTGCCAGCAGTTACCGGGCCCGAGATCAGCCCCAGCATTTT. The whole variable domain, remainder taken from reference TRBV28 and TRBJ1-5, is DVKVTQSSRYLVKRTGEKVFLECVQDMDHENMFWYRQDPGLGLRLIYFSYDVKMKEKGDIPEGYSVSREKKERFSLILESASTNQTSMYLCASSYRARDQPQHFGDGTRLSIL.

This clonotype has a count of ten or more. In DNA, the CDR3 is TGCAGCGCTCAGACAGGCCCCGGGGAGCTGTTTTTT. Amino acid sequence: CSAQTGPGELFF. The chain employs TRBV29-1 and TRBJ2-2, with a possible D match to TRBD1 (6 bases). The CDR3 contains 12 residues. Deletions cut 7 bases from V and 6 bases from J, with 12 bases between. The germline V gene has CDR1 SQVTM and CDR2 ANQGSEA.

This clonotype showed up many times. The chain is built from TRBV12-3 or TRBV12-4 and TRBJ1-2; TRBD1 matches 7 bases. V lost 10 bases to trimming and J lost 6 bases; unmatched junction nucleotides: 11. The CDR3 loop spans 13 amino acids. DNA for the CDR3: TGTGCCACTACGCAGGGGGACGAGAATGGCTACACCTTC. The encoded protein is CATTQGDENGYTF.

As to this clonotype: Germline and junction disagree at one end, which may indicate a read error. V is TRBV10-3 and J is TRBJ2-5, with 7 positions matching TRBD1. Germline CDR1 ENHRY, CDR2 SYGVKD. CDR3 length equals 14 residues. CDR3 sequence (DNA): TGTGCCACCAGTGAACCGGGACAGAATCAGCCCCAGTACTTC. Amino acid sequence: CATSEPGQNQPQYF.

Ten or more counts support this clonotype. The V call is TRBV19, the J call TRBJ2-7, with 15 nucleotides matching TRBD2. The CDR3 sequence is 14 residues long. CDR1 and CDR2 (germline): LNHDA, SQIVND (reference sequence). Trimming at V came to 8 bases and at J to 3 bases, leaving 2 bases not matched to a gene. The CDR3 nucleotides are TGTGCCAGTGGACTAGCGGGAGGGTACTACGAGCAGTACTTC. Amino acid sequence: CASGLAGGYYEQYF.

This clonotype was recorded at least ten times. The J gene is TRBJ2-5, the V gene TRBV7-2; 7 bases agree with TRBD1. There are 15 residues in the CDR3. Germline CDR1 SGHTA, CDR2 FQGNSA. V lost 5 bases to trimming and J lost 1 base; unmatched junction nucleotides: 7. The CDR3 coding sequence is TGTGCCAGCAGCGCACAAACAGGGGCCCAAGAGACCCAGTACTTC. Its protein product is CASSAQTGAQETQYF.

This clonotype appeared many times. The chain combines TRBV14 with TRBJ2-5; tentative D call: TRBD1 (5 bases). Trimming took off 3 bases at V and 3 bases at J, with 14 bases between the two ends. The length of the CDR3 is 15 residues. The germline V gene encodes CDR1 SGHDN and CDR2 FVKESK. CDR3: CASSHSATVEETQYF. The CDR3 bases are TGTGCCAGCAGCCATTCGGCGACAGTAGAAGAGACCCAGTACTTC. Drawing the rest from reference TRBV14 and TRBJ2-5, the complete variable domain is EAGVTQFPSHSVIEKGQTVTLRCDPISGHDNLYWYRRVMGKEIKFLLHFVKESKQDESGMPNNRFLAERTGGTYSTLKVQPAELEDSGVYFCASSHSATVEETQYFGPGTRLLVL.

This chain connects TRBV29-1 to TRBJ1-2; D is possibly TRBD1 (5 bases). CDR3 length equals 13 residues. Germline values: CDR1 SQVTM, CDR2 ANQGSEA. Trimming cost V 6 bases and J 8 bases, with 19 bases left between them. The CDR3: CSVSGQGPWGYTF. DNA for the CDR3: TGCAGCGTATCCGGGCAGGGTCCTTGGGGCTACACCTTC.

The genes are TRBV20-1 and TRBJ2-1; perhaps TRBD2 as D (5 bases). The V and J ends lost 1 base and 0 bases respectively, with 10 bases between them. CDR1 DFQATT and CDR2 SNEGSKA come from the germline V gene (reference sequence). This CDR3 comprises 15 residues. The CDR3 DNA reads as TGCAGTGCTAGAGGAGCCACTAGCTCCTACAATGAGCAGTTCTTC. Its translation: CSARGATSSYNEQFF.

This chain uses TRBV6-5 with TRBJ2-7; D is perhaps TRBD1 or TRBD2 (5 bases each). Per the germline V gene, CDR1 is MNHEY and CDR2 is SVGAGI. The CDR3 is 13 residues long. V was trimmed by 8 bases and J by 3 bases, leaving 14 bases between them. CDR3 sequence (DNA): TGTGCCAGCTCAGGGAGAATGAGCTACGAGCAGTACTTC. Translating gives CASSGRMSYEQYF.

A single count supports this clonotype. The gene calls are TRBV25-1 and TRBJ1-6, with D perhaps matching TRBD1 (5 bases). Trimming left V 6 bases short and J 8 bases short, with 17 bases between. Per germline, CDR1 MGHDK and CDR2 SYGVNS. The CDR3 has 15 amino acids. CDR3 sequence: CASSQLGVSDSPLHF. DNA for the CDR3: TGTGCCAGCAGCCAATTGGGGGTCAGCGATTCACCCCTCCACTTT.

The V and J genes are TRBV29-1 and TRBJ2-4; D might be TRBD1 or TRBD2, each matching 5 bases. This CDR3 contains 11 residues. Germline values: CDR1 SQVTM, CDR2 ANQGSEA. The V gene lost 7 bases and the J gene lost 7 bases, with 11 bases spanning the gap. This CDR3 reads CSAAWGNIQYF. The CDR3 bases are TGCAGCGCCGCCTGGGGGAACATTCAGTACTTC.

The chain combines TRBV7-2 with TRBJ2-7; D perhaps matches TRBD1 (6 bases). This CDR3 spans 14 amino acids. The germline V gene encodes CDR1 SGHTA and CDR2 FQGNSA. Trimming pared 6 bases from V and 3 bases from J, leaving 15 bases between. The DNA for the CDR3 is TGTGCCAGCAGTTCAGGGACAAGAAACTACGAGCAGTACTTC. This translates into CASSSGTRNYEQYF. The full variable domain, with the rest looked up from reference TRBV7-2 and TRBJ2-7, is GAGVSQSPSNKVTEKGKDVELRCDPISGHTALYWYRQSLGQGLEFLIYFQGNSAPDKSGLPSDRFSAERTGGSVSTLTIQRTQQEDSAVYLCASSSGTRNYEQYFGPGTRLTVT.

This chain's CDR3 is CASSGALEAFF. The DNA of the CDR3 is TGTGCCAGCAGTGGTGCACTTGAAGCTTTCTTT. This sequence joins TRBV2 and TRBJ1-1; no reliable D call. Germline assignment: CDR1 SNHLY and CDR2 FYNNEI. The CDR3 spans 11 residues. Trimming shortened V by 4 bases and J by 7 bases, and 7 bases separated the two germline ends.